The 3 T cell receptor beta chains below were found in one sample sequenced in a study of identical twins (dated by TCRdb to 2016 to 2018). Libraries were made using 5' RACE. Sequencing instrument: Illumina HiSeq 2000. The raw public data were reprocessed by TCRdb itself: fastp quality trimming at Q25, MiXCR clonotype calling, in-frame beta chains only. Identical CDR3 protein sequences are pooled into one entry, listed with their most common genes and DNA. Across this sample there are about 890,000 distinct CDR3 sequences, with 10% to 15% seen only once. About 1.5% of the sample lies in the top ten. Another study also made use of these data, one on yellow fever vaccine responses in identical twins.

The sequenced sample consisted of PBMCs. These receptors came from a woman aged 18-29 years in good health.

This clonotype was picked up many times. This chain joins TRBV7-2 and TRBJ2-3, with 7 bases lining up with TRBD2. The CDR3 has 16 residues. The germline V gene encodes CDR1 SGHTA and CDR2 FQGNSA. J lost 2 bases, V lost 4 bases, and 9 bases had no gene match. CDR3 sequence reads: CASSSDRDYLTDTQYF. CDR3 DNA sequence: TGTGCCAGCAGCTCCGACCGGGACTACCTCACAGATACGCAGTATTTT.

This clonotype came up a few times. The chain combines TRBV7-9 with TRBJ2-7; a possible D gene is TRBD2 (6 bases). Germline loops: CDR1 SEHNR, CDR2 FQNEAQ (reference sequence). V lost 1 base to trimming and J lost 3 bases, with 19 bases between them. The CDR3 covers 17 residues. CDR3 in amino acids: CASSLGVGRGRDYEQYF. The CDR3 coding sequence is TGTGCCAGCAGCTTAGGAGTAGGGCGGGGACGTGACTACGAGCAGTACTTC.

This clonotype was seen ten or more times. CDR3 loop: CASSPRLAGAYEQYF. DNA for the CDR3: TGTGCCAGCAGCCCGCGACTAGCGGGAGCCTACGAGCAGTACTTC. The chain employs TRBV9 and TRBJ2-7, with 12 bases lining up with TRBD2. V gave up 4 bases and J gave up 2 bases; unmatched junction bases: 4. Germline loops: CDR1 SGDLS, CDR2 YYNGEE. The CDR3 loop spans 15 amino acids.